A single sample is the source of the 11 T cell receptor beta chains below, sequenced in a study of vaccination and CD4 T cells after COVID-19. No antigen has been identified for these receptors. Cultured CD4+ T cell DNA was sequenced using the Oncomine TCR Beta short-read assay. TCRdb reanalysed the PCR reads using MiXCR and keeps one entry per CDR3 protein. This table has about 14,000 distinct CDR3 sequences, 50% to 75% appearing once. Treatment noted: roughly 10-day PBMC culture with coronavirus spike peptide pools or control peptides (ViraFEST assay). The sequenced sample was CD4+ T cells from blood, cultured in vitro. All receptors come from a human donor who had recovered from COVID-19.

The chain carries TRBV15 and TRBJ2-5, with 7 bases fitting TRBD2. The V and J ends lost 1 base and 2 bases, in that order; junction bases with no gene match: 7. Germline V gives CDR1 LNHNV, CDR2 YYDKDF (reference sequence). There are 16 residues in the CDR3. CDR3 sequence reads: CATSRGLAETQETQYF. The CDR3, as DNA: TGTGCCACCAGCAGAGGCCTAGCGGAGACTCAAGAGACCCAGTACTTC.

The gene calls are TRBV5-8 and TRBJ1-6; 7 bases align to TRBD1. Germline assignment: CDR1 SGHTS and CDR2 YDEGEE. The ends lost 5 bases at V and 5 bases at J; junction bases unmatched: 13. This CDR3 spans 17 amino acids. CDR3 bases: TGTGCCAGCAGACGAGAGTATGGGGACAGAAATAATTCACCCCTCCACTTT. It specifies CASRREYGDRNNSPLHF.

The chain combines TRBV28 with TRBJ2-7; D unclear. CDR3 length equals 13 residues. Germline CDR1 reads MDHEN; CDR2 reads SYDVKM. V lost 3 bases to trimming and J lost 0 bases, with 6 bases between them. CDR3 sequence (DNA): TGTGCCAGCAGTTTGGCAGCCTCCTACGAGCAGTACTTC. Translation: CASSLAASYEQYF.

The chain combines TRBV7-2 with TRBJ2-6; D remains ambiguous. Trimming pared 5 bases from V and 0 bases from J, leaving 2 bases between. This CDR3 is built from 13 residues. Germline lookup yields CDR1 SGHTA and CDR2 FQGNSA. CDR3 in amino acids: CASSDSGANVLTF. The DNA of the CDR3 is TGTGCCAGCAGCGACTCTGGGGCCAACGTCCTGACTTTC.

This clonotype has just one count. The chain employs TRBV4-3 and TRBJ2-1, with 10 bases aligning to TRBD2. CDR3 size: 15 residues. Trimming cost V 4 bases and J 7 bases; bases outside gene matches: 7. CDR1 LGHNA and CDR2 YSLEER come from the germline V gene. The CDR3 loop reads CASSPGSSGGNEQFF. CDR3 sequence (DNA): TGCGCCAGCAGCCCTGGGTCTAGCGGGGGAAATGAGCAGTTCTTC.

This chain joins TRBV20-1 and TRBJ1-2; 7 nucleotides agree with TRBD1. Germline V gene sequence: CDR1 DFQATT, CDR2 SNEGSKA (reference sequence). CDR3 length: 14 residues. V gave up 0 bases and J gave up 12 bases; unmatched junction bases: 13. CDR3 in amino acids: CSARDETGANKNTF. As DNA, the CDR3 is TGCAGTGCTAGAGATGAAACAGGGGCTAATAAAAACACCTTC.

The V gene is TRBV20-1, the J gene TRBJ2-3; the D is unclear. V lost 3 bases and J 4 bases, leaving 11 bases between the germline ends. CDR1 is DFQATT, CDR2 SNEGSKA, per germline (reference sequence). This CDR3 is built from 13 residues. CDR3 DNA sequence: TGCAGTGCTAGTTGGGGTAGTGCAGATACGCAGTATTTT. The encoded protein is CSASWGSADTQYF.

The chain has TRBV19 and TRBJ2-1, with D possibly matching TRBD1 (6 bases). The length of the CDR3 is 18 residues. Germline CDR1 and CDR2: LNHDA and SQIVND (reference sequence). V lost 5 bases to trimming and J lost 0 bases, with 20 bases between them. The CDR3 is CASSPYSGTLSSYNEQFF. CDR3 nucleotides: TGTGCCAGTAGTCCATACTCCGGGACACTCAGCTCCTACAATGAGCAGTTCTTC.

This chain connects TRBV27 to TRBJ1-6, with no clear D. The CDR3 runs to 15 residues. In germline, CDR1 is MNHEY, CDR2 SMNVEV (reference sequence). V was pared by 5 bases and J by 0 bases, with 8 bases between. CDR3 sequence (DNA): TGTGCCAGCAGTAGTAGGGACTCCTATAATTCACCCCTCCACTTT. This gives the protein CASSSRDSYNSPLHF.

The V and J genes are TRBV10-3 and TRBJ1-2, with D perhaps matching TRBD1 (6 bases). Germline assignment: CDR1 ENHRY and CDR2 SYGVKD. V shed 0 bases and J shed 2 bases, with 10 bases lying between them. The CDR3 runs 15 residues. The CDR3 here is CAISESTGANYGYTF. The DNA of the CDR3 is TGTGCCATCAGTGAGTCGACGGGGGCCAACTATGGCTACACCTTC.

The chain employs TRBV6-2 or TRBV6-3 and TRBJ2-3; 7 nucleotides line up with TRBD1. The CDR3 totals 15 residues. V lost 5 bases and J lost 3; bases outside the gene matches: 8. From germline, CDR1 is MNHEY and CDR2 SVGEGT. For the CDR3, the DNA is TGTGCCAGCAGTACCTCCGGGACAGCGACAGATACGCAGTATTTT. Residues: CASSTSGTATDTQYF.